This T cell receptor (beta chain) was captured by sequencing in a study of control samples from healthy donors and cancer patients. TCRdb keeps only in-frame clones here, not all; method: immunoSEQ multiplex PCR. The data contain approximately 90,000 clones, 70% to 90% of them seen just once; the ten biggest clones take up around 2.1%. CDR3 length equals 17 residues. Germline CDR1 is ENHRY and CDR2 is SYGVKD. After removal of 2 bases from V and 4 bases from J, the junction contained 8 bases not matched to a gene. The TCR originated in a woman aged 40 to 50 in good health. The rearrangement uses TRBV10-3 and TRBJ2-1; the match to TRBD1 covers 10 bases. The specimen sequenced was blood. The CDR3 loop is CAISERSTGGKYNEQFF. The CDR3 region has the DNA TGTGCCATCAGTGAGCGCTCGACAGGGGGCAAATACAATGAGCAGTTCTTC.